This T cell receptor (beta chain) is drawn from a study of blood T cells in healthy people across ages. General study results and limits: Roughly linearly, TCR beta diversity per million T cells fell as age increased. A greater number of naive CD4+ cells and higher diversity distinguished long-lived donors from aged donors.

For this clonotype: The antigen is undetermined.

Then a second PCR, running roughly 7 to 12 cycles, was carried out with a sample-barcoded 5' primer and a J-beta primer mix. Every molecule of cDNA carried a tag from a template-switch adaptor with 12 random nucleotides. TCRdb passed the 5' RACE reads through MiXCR, listing each CDR3 protein once. The data hold some 1.4 million distinct CDR3 sequences, with around 39% observed a single time. Aged roughly 6 to 90, donors were systemically healthy Caucasians from Russia. Germline CDR1 is MNHNS and CDR2 is SASEGT. With 9 bases clipped from V and 5 bases from J, the junction kept 8 bases outside the gene matches. The CDR3 is 13 residues long.

The TCR comes from a woman aged 18-29 years in good health. The specimen sequenced was blood. The chain is built from TRBV6-1 and TRBJ2-5, with 8 nucleotides matching TRBD2. CDR3: CASYLAGRETQYF. In DNA, the CDR3 is TGTGCCAGTTATCTAGCGGGTCGTGAGACCCAGTACTTC.